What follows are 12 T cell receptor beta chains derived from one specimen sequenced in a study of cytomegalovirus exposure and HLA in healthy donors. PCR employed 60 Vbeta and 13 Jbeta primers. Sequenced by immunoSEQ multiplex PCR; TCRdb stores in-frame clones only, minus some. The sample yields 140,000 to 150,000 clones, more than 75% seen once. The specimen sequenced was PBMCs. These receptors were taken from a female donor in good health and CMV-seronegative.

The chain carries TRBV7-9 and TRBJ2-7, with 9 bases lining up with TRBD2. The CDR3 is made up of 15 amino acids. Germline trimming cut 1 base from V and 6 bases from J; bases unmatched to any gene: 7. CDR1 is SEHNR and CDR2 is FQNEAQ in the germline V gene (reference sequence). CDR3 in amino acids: CASSLVAGEGSEQYF. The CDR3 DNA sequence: TGTGCCAGCAGCTTAGTAGCGGGAGAAGGTTCCGAGCAGTACTTC. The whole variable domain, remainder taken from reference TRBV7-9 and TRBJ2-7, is DTGVSQNPRHKITKRGQNVTFRCDPISEHNRLYWYRQTLGQGPEFLTYFQNEAQLEKSRLLSDRFSAERPKGSFSTLEIQRTEQGDSAMYLCASSLVAGEGSEQYFGPGTRLTVT.

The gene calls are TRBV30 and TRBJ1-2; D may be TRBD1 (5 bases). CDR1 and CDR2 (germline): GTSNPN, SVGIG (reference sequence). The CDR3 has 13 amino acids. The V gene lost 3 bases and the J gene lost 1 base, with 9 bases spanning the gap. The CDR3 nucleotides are TGTGCCTGGAGCCCTAGGGGTAACTATGGCTACACCTTC. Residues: CAWSPRGNYGYTF.

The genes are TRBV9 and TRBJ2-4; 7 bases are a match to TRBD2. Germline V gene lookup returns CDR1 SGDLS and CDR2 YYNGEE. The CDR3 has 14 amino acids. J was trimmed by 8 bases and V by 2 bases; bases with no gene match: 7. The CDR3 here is CASSVGGSSDIQYF. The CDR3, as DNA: TGTGCCAGCAGCGTTGGCGGGAGCTCAGACATTCAGTACTTC.

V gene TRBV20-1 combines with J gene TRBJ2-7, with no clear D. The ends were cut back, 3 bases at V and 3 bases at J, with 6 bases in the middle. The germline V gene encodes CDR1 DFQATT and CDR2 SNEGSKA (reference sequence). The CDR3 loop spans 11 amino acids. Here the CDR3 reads CSASIVYEQYF. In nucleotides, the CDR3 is TGCAGTGCTAGCATAGTCTACGAGCAGTACTTC.

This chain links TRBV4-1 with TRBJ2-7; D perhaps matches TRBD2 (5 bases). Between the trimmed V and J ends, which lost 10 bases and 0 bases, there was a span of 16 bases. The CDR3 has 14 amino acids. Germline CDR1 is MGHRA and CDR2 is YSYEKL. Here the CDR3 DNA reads TGCGCCACCTCCCCCGGGGATTTCTCCTACGAGCAGTACTTC. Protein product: CATSPGDFSYEQYF.

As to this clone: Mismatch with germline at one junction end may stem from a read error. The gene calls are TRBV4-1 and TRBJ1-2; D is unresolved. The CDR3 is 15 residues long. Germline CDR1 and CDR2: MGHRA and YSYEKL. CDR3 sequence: CASSPVGRGDYGYPF. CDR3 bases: TGCGCCAGCAGCCCAGTAGGACGGGGAGATTATGGCTACCCCTTC.

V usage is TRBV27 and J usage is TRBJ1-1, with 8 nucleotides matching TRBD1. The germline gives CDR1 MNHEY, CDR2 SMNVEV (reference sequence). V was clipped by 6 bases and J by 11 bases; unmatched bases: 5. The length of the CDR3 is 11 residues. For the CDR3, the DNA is TGTGCCAGCAGCCGGGGACAGGTTGCTTTCTTT. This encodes CASSRGQVAFF.

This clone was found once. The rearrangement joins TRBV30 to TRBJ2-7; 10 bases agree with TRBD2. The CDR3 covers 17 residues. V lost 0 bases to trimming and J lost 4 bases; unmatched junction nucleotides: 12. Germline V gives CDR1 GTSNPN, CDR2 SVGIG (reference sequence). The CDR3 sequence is CAWSVPRLAGVSYEQYF. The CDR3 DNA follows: TGTGCCTGGAGTGTACCACGGCTAGCGGGAGTCTCTTACGAGCAGTACTTC.

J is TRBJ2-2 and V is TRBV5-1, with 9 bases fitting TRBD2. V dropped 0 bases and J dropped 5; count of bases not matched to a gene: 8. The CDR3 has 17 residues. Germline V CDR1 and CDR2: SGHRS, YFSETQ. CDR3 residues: CASSLDGSGSSTGELFF. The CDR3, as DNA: TGCGCCAGCAGCTTGGACGGTAGCGGGAGTTCTACCGGGGAGCTGTTTTTT.

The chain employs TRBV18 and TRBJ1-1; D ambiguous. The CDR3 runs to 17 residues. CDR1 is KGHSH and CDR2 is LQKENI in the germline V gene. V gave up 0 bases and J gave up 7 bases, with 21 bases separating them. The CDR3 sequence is CASSPPNSRGYRFEAFF. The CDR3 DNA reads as TGTGCCAGCTCACCACCCAACTCTCGCGGATACCGTTTTGAAGCTTTCTTT.

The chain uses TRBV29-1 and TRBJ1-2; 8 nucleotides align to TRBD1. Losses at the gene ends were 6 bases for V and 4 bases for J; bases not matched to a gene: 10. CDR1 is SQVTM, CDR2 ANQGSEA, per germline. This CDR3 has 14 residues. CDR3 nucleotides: TGCAGCGTAAGGAAGAGGACAGGGAGCTATGGCTACACCTTC. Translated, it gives CSVRKRTGSYGYTF.

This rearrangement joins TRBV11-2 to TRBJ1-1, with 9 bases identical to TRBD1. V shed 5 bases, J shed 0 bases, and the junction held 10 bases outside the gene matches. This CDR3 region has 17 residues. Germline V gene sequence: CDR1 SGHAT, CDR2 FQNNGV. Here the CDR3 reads CASSKNTGGAVNTEAFF. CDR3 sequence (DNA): TGTGCCAGCAGCAAAAACACAGGGGGCGCGGTGAACACTGAAGCTTTCTTT. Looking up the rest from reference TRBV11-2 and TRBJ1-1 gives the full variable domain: EAGVAQSPRYKIIEKRQSVAFWCNPISGHATLYWYQQILGQGPKLLIQFQNNGVVDDSQLPKDRFSAERLKGVDSTLKIQPAKLEDSAVYLCASSKNTGGAVNTEAFFGQGTRLTVV.